Sequencing of this T cell receptor (beta chain) was carried out in a study of T cells in Graves' hyperthyroidism and ophthalmopathy. CDR1 and CDR2 (germline): SNHLY, FYNNEI. The CDR3 has 14 residues. The V end lost 0 bases, the J end lost 7 bases, and 12 bases lay between the germline ends. TCR beta CDR3 regions were amplified from RNA transcripts. The TCR CDR3 was amplified in a first-round RT-PCR using the HTBI primer set. MiXCR, applied by TCRdb to the multiplex PCR reads, yields one record per CDR3 protein. This repertoire shows 480,000 or so distinct CDR3 sequences, about 46% found once; its top ten account for about two fifths.

The source material was peripheral blood or thyroid tissue (not recorded which). The rearrangement links TRBV2 to TRBJ1-2, with D hard to call. This TCR derives from an adult woman with Graves' disease, either hyperthyroidism or ophthalmopathy (not recorded which). CDR3 in DNA: TGTGCCAGCAGTGAAGCAACAGCGGAATTTGGCTACACCTTC. It encodes CASSEATAEFGYTF.